This passage covers 3 T cell receptor beta chains from one sample sequenced in a study of blood T cell repertoires in COVID-19 (dated by TCRdb to between 2020 and 2021). Libraries were constructed by the immunoSEQ multiplex PCR assay. Imported from immuneACCESS, the table was reduced by TCRdb to in-frame sequences with V and J called. These copies leave out some clones; in studies compared against another copy, an unresolved V gene accounts for under half, and the cause of the remainder is not known. For this sample the table gives about 170,000 clones, of which around 74% were detected only once. About 3% of the sample comes from the top ten. Sequenced material: peripheral blood. Source of these receptors: an elderly woman with acute or convalescent COVID-19.

The CDR3 loop is CATTGTGGETQYF. CDR3 bases: TGTGCCACCACCGGGACAGGGGGCGAGACCCAGTACTTC. The V call is TRBV10-3, the J call TRBJ2-5; 12 nucleotides agree with TRBD1. The V and J ends lost 10 bases and 5 bases, in that order; junction bases with no gene match: 5. The CDR3 contains 13 residues. Germline values: CDR1 ENHRY, CDR2 SYGVKD.

The V call is TRBV5-4, the J call TRBJ1-2; 8 nucleotides agree with TRBD1. V gave up 3 bases and J gave up 7 bases; unmatched junction bases: 11. The CDR3 has 15 residues. The germline gives CDR1 SGHNT, CDR2 YYREEE (reference sequence). This CDR3 reads CASSSLQGALGGYTF. CDR3 bases: TGTGCCAGCAGCTCCCTGCAGGGGGCCTTAGGTGGCTACACCTTC.

The chain links TRBV30 to TRBJ2-7; D is possibly TRBD2 (7 bases). Germline CDR1 reads GTSNPN; CDR2 reads SVGIG (reference sequence). The CDR3 consists of 13 residues. Trimming took off 4 bases at V and 5 bases at J, with 15 bases between the two ends. As DNA, the CDR3 is TGTGCCTGGACCCACAGGGCGGGGGACGAGCAGTACTTC. It translates to CAWTHRAGDEQYF.